This TCR beta chain is from a study of identical twins. This clonotype came up a few times. TCRdb itself ran the 5' RACE reads through MiXCR, one entry per CDR3 protein. The sample comprises some 1,700,000 distinct CDR3 sequences, 25% to 35% of which are singletons, and around 0.25% rests with the top ten. CDR3 size: 15 residues. With 1 base clipped from V and 8 bases from J, the junction kept 7 bases outside the gene matches. The chain combines TRBV12-3 or TRBV12-4 with TRBJ1-4; 7 bases are shared with TRBD1. The receptor was derived from a newborn girl in good health. What was sequenced was cord blood. CDR3 coding DNA: TGTGCCAGCAGTTTAGGGGGGACAGTAGGGGAAAAACTGTTTTTT. Amino acids: CASSLGGTVGEKLFF.